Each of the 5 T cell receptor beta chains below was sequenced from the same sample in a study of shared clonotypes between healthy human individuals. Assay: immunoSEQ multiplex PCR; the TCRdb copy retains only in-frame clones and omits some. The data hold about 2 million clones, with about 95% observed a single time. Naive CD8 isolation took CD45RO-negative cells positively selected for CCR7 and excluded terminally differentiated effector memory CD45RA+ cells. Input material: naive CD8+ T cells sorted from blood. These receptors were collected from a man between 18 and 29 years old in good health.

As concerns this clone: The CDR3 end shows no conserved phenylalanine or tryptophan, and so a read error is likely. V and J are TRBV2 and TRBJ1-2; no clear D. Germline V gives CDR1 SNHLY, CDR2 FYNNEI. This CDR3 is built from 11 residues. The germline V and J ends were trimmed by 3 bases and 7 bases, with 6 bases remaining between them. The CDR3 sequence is CASSEDSGYTL. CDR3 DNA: TGTGCCAGCAGTGAGGACTCTGGCTACACCCTC.

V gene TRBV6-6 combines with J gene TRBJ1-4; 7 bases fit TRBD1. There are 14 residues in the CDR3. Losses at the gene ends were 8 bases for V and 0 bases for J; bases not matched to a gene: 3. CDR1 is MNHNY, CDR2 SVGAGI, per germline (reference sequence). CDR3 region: CASWTGTTNEKLFF. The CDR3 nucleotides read TGTGCCAGCTGGACAGGAACAACTAATGAAAAACTGTTTTTT.

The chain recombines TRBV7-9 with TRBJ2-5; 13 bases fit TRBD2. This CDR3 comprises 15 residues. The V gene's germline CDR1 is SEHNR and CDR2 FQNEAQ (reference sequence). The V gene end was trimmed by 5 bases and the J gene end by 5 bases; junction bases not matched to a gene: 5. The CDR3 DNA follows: TGTGCCAGCAGCGGACCGGGACTAGCGGGGGAGACCCAGTACTTC. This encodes CASSGPGLAGETQYF.

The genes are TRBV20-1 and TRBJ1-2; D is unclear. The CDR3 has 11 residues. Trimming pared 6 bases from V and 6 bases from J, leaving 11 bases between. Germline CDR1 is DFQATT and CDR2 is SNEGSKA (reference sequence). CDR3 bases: TGCAGTGCCAACACTCTAAATGGCTACACCTTC. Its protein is CSANTLNGYTF.

CDR3 sequence reads: CASSAAFYEQYF. The CDR3 bases are TGTGCCAGCAGCGCGGCGTTCTACGAGCAGTACTTC. The chain links TRBV5-5 to TRBJ2-7; D is unresolved. Per germline, CDR1 SGHKS and CDR2 YYEKEE (reference sequence). The CDR3 is 12 amino acids. V was clipped by 4 bases and J by 3 bases, with 8 bases between them.